Below, 7 T cell receptor beta chains from the same sample are listed, as sequenced in a study of blood T cell repertoires in COVID-19. Clones were read by immunoSEQ multiplex PCR, and TCRdb kept only the in-frame ones, dropping some. This table holds about 370,000 clones, roughly 90% found once. Sequencing was done on a sample of peripheral blood. The source of these receptors is a woman aged 25-40 years with COVID-19, enrolled during active disease.

This chain uses TRBV5-1 with TRBJ1-4; D not resolved. Trimming left V 5 bases short and J 1 base short, with 12 bases between. The germline V gene encodes CDR1 SGHRS and CDR2 YFSETQ. The CDR3 spans 15 residues. In DNA form, the CDR3 reads TGCGCCAGCAGACCAAACAGATTAACTAATGAAAAACTGTTTTTT. It is translated as CASRPNRLTNEKLFF.

The chain combines TRBV4-2 with TRBJ1-6; perhaps TRBD1 as D (6 bases). The germline V gene has CDR1 LGHNA and CDR2 YNFKEQ. V lost 5 bases, J lost 5 bases, and 25 bases lay in between. CDR3 length equals 19 residues. The CDR3 DNA is TGTGCCAGCAGCGAGACTAGCCAGGTTAGGGGGTATCATAATTCACCCCTCCACTTT. This translates into CASSETSQVRGYHNSPLHF.

The chain has TRBV5-1 and TRBJ2-3, with 8 bases aligning to TRBD2. This CDR3 contains 15 residues. CDR1 is SGHRS and CDR2 is YFSETQ in the germline V gene. The ends lost 4 bases at V and 0 bases at J; junction bases unmatched: 4. The CDR3 region has the DNA TGCGCCAGCAGCATTCCTAGCGGGAGCACAGATACGCAGTATTTT. Its protein product is CASSIPSGSTDTQYF.

The chain has TRBV5-5 and TRBJ1-5; D is undetermined. This CDR3 region has 14 residues. Trimming took off 0 bases at V and 9 bases at J, with 13 bases between the two ends. The V gene's germline CDR1 is SGHKS and CDR2 YYEKEE (reference sequence). This CDR3 is CASSLGETLMPQHF. CDR3 coding DNA: TGTGCCAGCAGCTTGGGAGAAACGCTAATGCCCCAGCATTTT.

V usage is TRBV29-1 and J usage is TRBJ2-1, with 9 nucleotides matching TRBD1. CDR1 is SQVTM and CDR2 is ANQGSEA in the germline V gene. V shed 3 bases, J shed 6 bases, and the junction held 3 bases outside the gene matches. The CDR3 runs 13 residues. The chain's CDR3 is CSVDGTGINEQFF. In nucleotides, the CDR3 is TGCAGCGTTGACGGGACAGGGATCAATGAGCAGTTCTTC.

This clone was recorded only once. The CDR3 nucleotides are TGCGCCAGCAGCCACGACACAGGGGGTAAAACTGAAGCTTTCTTT. This codes for CASSHDTGGKTEAFF. The chain uses TRBV4-1 and TRBJ1-1, with 8 bases fitting TRBD1. CDR3 length: 15 residues. CDR1 and CDR2 (germline): MGHRA, YSYEKL. Losses at the gene ends were 3 bases for V and 5 bases for J; bases not matched to a gene: 8.

The rearrangement links TRBV6-2 or TRBV6-3 to TRBJ2-7, with 8 positions matching TRBD1. The CDR3 extends over 15 amino acids. CDR1 and CDR2 (germline): MNHEY, SVGEGT. V trimming: 5 bases; J trimming: 3 bases; junction bases outside the gene matches: 9. CDR3 DNA sequence: TGTGCCAGCAGTGACCAGACAGGGGCCCTCTACGAGCAGTACTTC. Translation gives CASSDQTGALYEQYF.